This T cell receptor beta chain was retrieved from a study of blood T cell repertoires in COVID-19. Two negative PCRs, clearance, or symptom resolution characterized the recovered Cohort 3 donors. Sequencing used immunoSEQ multiplex PCR; TCRdb keeps in-frame clones, though not all of them. The sample yields 370,000 or so clones, about 90% seen once. The CDR3 loop spans 15 amino acids. Deletions cut 3 bases from V and 5 bases from J, with 15 bases between. Germline CDR1 SGDLS, CDR2 YYNGEE. Sequenced material: PBMCs or T cells enriched from blood (not recorded which). This receptor was obtained from a man aged 25 to 40 who had recovered from COVID-19. The chain employs TRBV9 and TRBJ2-1; TRBD1 is a possible D gene (6 bases). In DNA, the CDR3 is TGTGCCAGCAGCGCTGGACAGACTATCAACAATGAGCAGTTCTTC. Translated, it gives CASSAGQTINNEQFF.